A single count supports the clone carrying this T cell receptor beta chain. Antigen: not known. J gave up 0 bases and V 6 bases, and 5 bases lay outside the gene matches. The length of the CDR3 is 14 residues. Germline CDR1 is LGHDT and CDR2 is YNNKEL (reference sequence). Assay used: immunoSEQ multiplex PCR; TCRdb lists only in-frame clones, some missing. The table lists about 150,000 clones, roughly 91% of them singletons. These data belong to a study of T cell responses to AZD1222 COVID-19 vaccine. Whole-study findings and limits: Across spike, vaccine-associated CD4 TCRs were found, dominant at 160-218 and 743-854. AZD1222 recipients seropositive at baseline numbered only five to seven. Researchers took repertoire samples only after the peak T cell response had come.

V and J are TRBV3-1 (or the pseudogene TRBV3-2) and TRBJ2-7; 7 nucleotides align to TRBD1. Material: peripheral blood, obtained on day 0 of AZD1222 vaccination. The clonotype comes from an adult in good health. This CDR3 is CASRPRDSSYEQYF. The CDR3 bases are TGTGCCAGCAGGCCCCGGGACAGCTCCTACGAGCAGTACTTC.